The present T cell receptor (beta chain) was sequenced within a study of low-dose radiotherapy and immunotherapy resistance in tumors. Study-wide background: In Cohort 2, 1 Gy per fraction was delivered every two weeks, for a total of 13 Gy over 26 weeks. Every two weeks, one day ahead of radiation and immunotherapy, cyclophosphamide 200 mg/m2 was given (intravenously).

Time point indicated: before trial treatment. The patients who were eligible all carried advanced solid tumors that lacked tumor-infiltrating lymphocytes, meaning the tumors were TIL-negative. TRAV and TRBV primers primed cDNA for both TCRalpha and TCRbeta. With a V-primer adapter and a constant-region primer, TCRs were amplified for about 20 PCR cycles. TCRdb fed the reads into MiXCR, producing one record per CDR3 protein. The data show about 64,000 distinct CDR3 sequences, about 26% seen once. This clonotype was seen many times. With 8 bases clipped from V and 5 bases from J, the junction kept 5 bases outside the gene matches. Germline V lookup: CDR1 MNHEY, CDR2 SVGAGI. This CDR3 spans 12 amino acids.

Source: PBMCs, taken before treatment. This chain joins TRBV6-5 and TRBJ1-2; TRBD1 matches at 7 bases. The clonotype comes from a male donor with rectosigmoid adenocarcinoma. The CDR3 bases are TGTGCCAGCGGGGCAGGGGGATATGGCTACACCTTC. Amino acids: CASGAGGYGYTF.